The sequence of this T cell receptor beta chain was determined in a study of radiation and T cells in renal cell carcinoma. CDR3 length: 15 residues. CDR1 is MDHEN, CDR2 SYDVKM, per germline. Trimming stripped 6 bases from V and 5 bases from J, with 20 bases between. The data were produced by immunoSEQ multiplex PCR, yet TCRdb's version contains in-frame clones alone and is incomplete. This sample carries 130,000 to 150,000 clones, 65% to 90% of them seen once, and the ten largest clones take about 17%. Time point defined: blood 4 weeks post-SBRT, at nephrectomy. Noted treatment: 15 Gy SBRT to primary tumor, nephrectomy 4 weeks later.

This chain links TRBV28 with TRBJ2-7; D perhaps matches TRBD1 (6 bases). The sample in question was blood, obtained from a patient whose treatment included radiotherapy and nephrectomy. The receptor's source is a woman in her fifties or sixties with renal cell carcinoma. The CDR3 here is CASSFPGRGYDEQYF. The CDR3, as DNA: TGTGCCAGCAGCTTTCCCGGTAGGGGGTACGACGAGCAGTACTTC.